The 32 T cell receptor beta chains below come from one sample, sequenced in a study of blood T cells in healthy people across ages. With a J-beta primer mix and a sample-barcoded 5' primer, a second PCR ran about 6 to 11 cycles. Each CDR3 protein is one row after TCRdb ran MiXCR on the 5' RACE reads. This table has approximately 770,000 distinct CDR3 sequences, roughly 60% appearing once. The sample was blood. These receptor sequences come from a man aged 25 to 40 in good health.

The genes are TRBV29-1 and TRBJ1-2; D perhaps matches TRBD1 (5 bases). CDR3 size: 10 residues. Trimming shortened V by 2 bases and J by 9 bases, and 7 bases separated the two germline ends. Per germline, CDR1 SQVTM and CDR2 ANQGSEA. Here the CDR3 reads CSVELDSYTF. CDR3 sequence (DNA): TGCAGCGTTGAACTGGACAGCTACACCTTC.

This clonotype has only a few counts. The V call is TRBV12-3 or TRBV12-4, the J call TRBJ2-1; TRBD2 agrees at 7 bases. J was trimmed by 2 bases and V by 7 bases; bases with no gene match: 11. CDR3 length: 16 residues. Here the CDR3 DNA reads TGTGCCAGCACCCTGGGCGCGGGAGTCGCCTACAATGAGCAGTTCTTC. It is translated as CASTLGAGVAYNEQFF.

This clonotype was counted only a few times. A much more abundant neighbour one base away suggests this may be a read error. This chain uses TRBV7-2 with TRBJ2-7, with unresolved D. The CDR3 runs to 14 residues. Trimming stripped 5 bases from V and 6 bases from J, with 17 bases between. The germline CDR1 and CDR2 sequences are SGHTA and FQGNSA. DNA of the CDR3: TGTGCCAGCAGCGTAGGTTTATGGCTAACCGAGCAGTACTTC. Translated: CASSVGLWLTEQYF. The whole variable domain, remainder taken from reference TRBV7-2 and TRBJ2-7, is GAGVSQSPSNKVTEKGKDVELRCDPISGHTALYWYRQSLGQGLEFLIYFQGNSAPDKSGLPSDRFSAERTGGSVSTLTIQRTQQEDSAVYLCASSVGLWLTEQYFGPGTRLTVT.

The rearrangement links TRBV5-5 to TRBJ2-1; possible D gene TRBD2, 6 bases. Deletions cut 7 bases from V and 6 bases from J, with 11 bases between. There are 12 residues in the CDR3. Looked up from germline, CDR1 is SGHKS and CDR2 is YYEKEE (reference sequence). DNA of the CDR3: TGTGCCAGCCACCGGGACTCCAATGAGCAGTTCTTC. Amino acids: CASHRDSNEQFF.

This chain's CDR3 is CASSFLGQSSYEQYF. The CDR3 DNA reads as TGTGCCAGCAGTTTTCTTGGGCAGAGCTCCTACGAGCAGTACTTC. The J gene is TRBJ2-7, the V gene TRBV27, with unresolved D. V shed 3 bases and J shed 0 bases, with 12 bases lying between them. Germline CDR1 reads MNHEY; CDR2 reads SMNVEV (reference sequence). This CDR3 spans 15 amino acids.

This clonotype came up a few times. The chain uses TRBV20-1 and TRBJ2-5, with 11 bases matching TRBD2. The DNA matches TRBJ2-7 better at its end, which makes the J call doubtful. This CDR3 is 15 amino acids long. Germline assignment: CDR1 DFQATT and CDR2 SNEGSKA (reference sequence). The CDR3 sequence: CSASHTSGSGGEQYF. CDR3 in DNA: TGCAGTGCCTCTCATACTAGCGGGAGTGGAGGCGAGCAGTACTTC.

J is TRBJ1-1 and V is TRBV2; D unresolved. This CDR3 has 12 residues. The V end lost 1 base, the J end lost 13 bases, and 13 bases lay between the germline ends. Germline lookup yields CDR1 SNHLY and CDR2 FYNNEI. The CDR3 protein is CASSEVRVNGFF. For the CDR3, the DNA is TGTGCCAGCAGTGAAGTGCGGGTAAACGGTTTCTTT.

The J gene is TRBJ2-3, the V gene TRBV20-1; no definite D call. The CDR3 extends over 12 amino acids. Trimming took off 5 bases at V and 2 bases at J, with 8 bases between the two ends. Per germline, CDR1 DFQATT and CDR2 SNEGSKA (reference sequence). CDR3 nucleotides: TGCAGTGCTGGTGGCGACACAGATACGCAGTATTTT. The encoded protein is CSAGGDTDTQYF.

The chain links TRBV11-1 to TRBJ2-4, with D possibly TRBD2 on 7 matching bases. V lost 6 bases and J lost 7, with 16 bases in between. This CDR3 is built from 14 residues. Germline assignment: CDR1 SGHAT and CDR2 FQDESV (reference sequence). The CDR3 sequence is CASSPGGQGNIQYF. DNA of the CDR3: TGTGCCAGCAGTCCGGGGGGCCAAGGGAACATTCAGTACTTC.

The chain uses TRBV9 and TRBJ2-7; D call uncertain. The DNA end favors TRBJ2-4, so the J call may be wrong. From germline, CDR1 is SGDLS and CDR2 YYNGEE. The length of the CDR3 is 17 residues. CDR3 residues: CASSVAGSRFSGDIQYF. Here the CDR3 DNA reads TGTGCCAGCAGCGTAGCTGGTAGCCGCTTTAGTGGGGACATTCAGTACTTC.

The rearrangement links TRBV20-1 to TRBJ1-5; 9 bases match TRBD1. Trimming removed 5 bases from V and 0 bases from J; junction bases left unmatched: 14. The length of the CDR3 is 18 residues. CDR1 and CDR2 (germline): DFQATT, SNEGSKA (reference sequence). CDR3 protein: CSARNRGRGAYSNQPQHF. The CDR3, as DNA: TGCAGTGCTCGAAACAGGGGGCGCGGGGCTTATAGCAATCAGCCCCAGCATTTT.

In regard to this clonotype: Since a much larger clone is just one base distant, this may be a read error. The rearrangement joins TRBV4-3 to TRBJ2-7; the match to TRBD1 covers 8 bases. Germline V gene lookup returns CDR1 LGHNA and CDR2 YSLEER. The CDR3 is 14 amino acids. Here the CDR3 reads CASNQDYRGYEQYF. The CDR3 region has the DNA TGCGCCAGCAACCAAGATTACAGGGGGTACGAGCAGTACTTC.

This chain links TRBV6-2 or TRBV6-3 with TRBJ2-7, with D possibly TRBD2 on 6 matching bases. CDR1 is MNHEY, CDR2 SVGEGT, per germline. CDR3 size: 13 residues. Trimming left V 0 bases short and J 9 bases short, with 12 bases between. CDR3: CASSYSGGPRQYF. The CDR3 nucleotides read TGTGCCAGCAGTTACTCGGGAGGTCCGCGGCAGTACTTC.

The CDR3 reads CSVEDIPGELFF. CDR3 DNA: TGCAGCGTTGAAGATATTCCCGGGGAGCTGTTTTTT. The chain couples TRBV29-1 to TRBJ2-2; the D is unclear. Trimming pared 0 bases from V and 6 bases from J, leaving 5 bases between. CDR1 is SQVTM and CDR2 is ANQGSEA in the germline V gene. The CDR3 consists of 12 residues.

This clonotype has only a few counts. The J gene is TRBJ2-7, the V gene TRBV7-2; 8 bases are shared with TRBD1. CDR3 length: 14 amino acids. From germline, CDR1 is SGHTA and CDR2 FQGNSA. After removal of 6 bases from V and 3 bases from J, the junction contained 7 bases not matched to a gene. The CDR3 loop is CASSTGTGVYEQYF. In DNA, the CDR3 is TGTGCCAGCAGTACCGGGACAGGCGTCTACGAGCAGTACTTC.

This clonotype was found a few times. The chain is built from TRBV20-1 and TRBJ2-7; D may be TRBD2 (7 bases). The CDR3 runs to 13 residues. V was shortened by 6 bases and J by 0 bases, with 12 bases between the two germline ends. Germline CDR1 reads DFQATT; CDR2 reads SNEGSKA (reference sequence). The CDR3 DNA reads as TGCAGTGCGAGGGGGGGGGACTCCTACGAGCAGTACTTC. It yields the protein CSARGGDSYEQYF.

This chain links TRBV12-3 or TRBV12-4 with TRBJ2-5; 8 nucleotides agree with TRBD2. Trimming removed 6 bases from V and 4 bases from J; junction bases left unmatched: 10. The CDR3 spans 15 residues. This chain's CDR3 is CASRTSGSPGETQYF. Written as DNA, the CDR3 is TGTGCCAGCAGGACAAGCGGGAGTCCTGGAGAGACCCAGTACTTC.

The V gene is TRBV6-1, the J gene TRBJ2-1; D perhaps matches TRBD2 (6 bases). V was clipped by 2 bases and J by 8 bases, with 10 bases between them. In germline, CDR1 is MNHNS, CDR2 SASEGT. CDR3 length equals 13 residues. In DNA form, the CDR3 reads TGTGCCAGCAGTGAACTAGCGAGCTATGAGCAGTTCTTC. As protein: CASSELASYEQFF.

The chain combines TRBV6-5 with TRBJ2-5; TRBD2 agrees at 8 bases. The V segment lost 2 bases and the J segment 4 bases; nucleotides outside the gene matches: 6. Germline V gives CDR1 MNHEY, CDR2 SVGAGI. The CDR3 runs to 15 residues. The CDR3 sequence is CASSYGRLAGETQYF. The CDR3 DNA reads TGTGCCAGCAGTTACGGCCGGCTAGCGGGAGAGACCCAGTACTTC.

The V gene is TRBV20-1, the J gene TRBJ2-1, with no clear D. Germline values: CDR1 DFQATT, CDR2 SNEGSKA (reference sequence). The length of the CDR3 is 12 residues. Trimming cost V 6 bases and J 9 bases, with 15 bases left between them. CDR3 sequence reads: CSASPEWGEQFF. As DNA, the CDR3 is TGCAGTGCCAGCCCAGAGTGGGGTGAGCAGTTCTTC.

This rearrangement joins TRBV10-3 to TRBJ2-4; TRBD2 is a possible D gene (6 bases). The germline CDR1 and CDR2 sequences are ENHRY and SYGVKD. The V gene lost 3 bases and the J gene lost 1 base, with 7 bases spanning the gap. The CDR3 is made up of 14 amino acids. The DNA for the CDR3 is TGTGCCATCAGTGATCGGGGGGCCAAAAACATTCAGTACTTC. Its translation: CAISDRGAKNIQYF.

This clonotype showed up just a few times. This rearrangement joins TRBV7-2 to TRBJ2-5; possibly TRBD2 for D (7 bases). The CDR3 has 14 amino acids. From germline, CDR1 is SGHTA and CDR2 FQGNSA. V was trimmed by 4 bases and J by 6 bases, leaving 15 bases between them. The CDR3 nucleotides are TGTGCCAGCAGCTCCCCGGGGGGCCCTAAGACCCAGTACTTC. It translates to CASSSPGGPKTQYF.

This chain uses TRBV20-1 with TRBJ2-7; D unresolved. The CDR3 extends over 13 amino acids. Germline assignment: CDR1 DFQATT and CDR2 SNEGSKA (reference sequence). Trimming took 0 bases from V and 2 from J, leaving 8 bases between them. CDR3 sequence reads: CSARDPSTYEQYF. The CDR3, as DNA: TGCAGTGCTAGAGATCCAAGTACCTACGAGCAGTACTTC.

The chain couples TRBV30 to TRBJ1-2; TRBD1 agrees at 7 bases. With 3 bases clipped from V and 8 bases from J, the junction kept 9 bases outside the gene matches. Germline CDR1 and CDR2: GTSNPN and SVGIG (reference sequence). This CDR3 is built from 13 residues. The DNA for the CDR3 is TGTGCCTGGAGCCCATCCGGGACAGACGGCTACACCTTC. It codes for CAWSPSGTDGYTF. Drawing the rest from reference TRBV30 and TRBJ1-2, the complete variable domain is SQTIHQWPATLVQPVGSPLSLECTVEGTSNPNLYWYRQAAGRGLQLLFYSVGIGQISSEVPQNLSASRPQDRQFILSSKKLLLSDSGFYLCAWSPSGTDGYTFGSGTRLTVV.

This clonotype was observed a few times. The chain has TRBV20-1 and TRBJ2-1, with 7 bases matching TRBD1. Germline CDR1 is DFQATT and CDR2 is SNEGSKA (reference sequence). V gave up 3 bases and J gave up 6 bases; unmatched junction bases: 8. The CDR3 loop spans 14 amino acids. In nucleotides, the CDR3 is TGCAGTGCTAGTCATGGACAGGCGACCAATGAGCAGTTCTTC. It is translated as CSASHGQATNEQFF.

A word on this clonotype: One end of the junction is discordant with germline, which a read error may explain. The genes are TRBV29-1 and TRBJ2-1; D perhaps matches TRBD1 (6 bases). CDR1 is SQVTM, CDR2 ANQGSEA, per germline. CDR3 size: 13 residues. CDR3 sequence reads: CSLGGSSHNEQFF. The CDR3, as DNA: TGCAGCTTAGGGGGTAGCTCCCACAATGAGCAGTTCTTC.

The genes are TRBV3-1 and TRBJ2-4; the D is unclear. The germline V gene has CDR1 LGHDT and CDR2 YNNKEL (reference sequence). This CDR3 region has 14 residues. Trimming removed 4 bases from V and 1 base from J, with 8 bases in between. In nucleotides, the CDR3 is TGTGCCAGCAGCCTAATTGGGGCCAAAAACATTCAGTACTTC. Translated: CASSLIGAKNIQYF.

The chain employs TRBV7-9 and TRBJ1-1; D is unresolved. The CDR3 is 13 residues long. Germline V gives CDR1 SEHNR, CDR2 FQNEAQ (reference sequence). The V gene lost 3 bases and the J gene lost 2 bases, with 7 bases spanning the gap. The CDR3 DNA is TGTGCCAGCAGCTTCTATGGCAACACTGAAGCTTTCTTT. Translating gives CASSFYGNTEAFF.

In its sample, this clonotype was seen a few times. This could be a read error, since a much larger clone is one nucleotide away. This chain links TRBV7-8 with TRBJ2-7; no reliable D call. CDR3 length: 14 amino acids. V was cut by 4 bases and J by 5 bases, with 15 bases left in between. Germline V gene sequence: CDR1 SGHVS, CDR2 FQNEAQ. The CDR3 DNA follows: TGTGCCAGCAGCTCGGTTTGGGATCGCCACGAGCAGTACTTC. Translating gives CASSSVWDRHEQYF. Drawing the rest from reference TRBV7-8 and TRBJ2-7, the complete variable domain is GAGVSQSPRYKVAKRGQDVALRCDPISGHVSLFWYQQALGQGPEFLTYFQNEAQLDKSGLPSDRFFAERPEGSVSTLKIQRTQQEDSAVYLCASSSVWDRHEQYFGPGTRLTVT.

V is TRBV5-1 and J is TRBJ2-7; D is unclear. The DNA end favors TRBJ2-5, so the J call may be wrong. The CDR3 sequence is 15 residues long. Germline V CDR1 and CDR2: SGHRS, YFSETQ. CDR3 sequence: CASSFSPGGEETQYF. The CDR3 nucleotides are TGCGCCAGCAGCTTTTCCCCAGGTGGTGAGGAGACCCAGTACTTC.

This clonotype was picked up one time. This rearrangement joins TRBV6-1 to TRBJ2-7; D remains unclear. Germline CDR1 and CDR2: MNHNS and SASEGT. V was clipped by 1 base and J by 3 bases, with 10 bases between them. There are 14 residues in the CDR3. As DNA, the CDR3 is TGTGCCAGCAGTGAAGTTTTATTGGGCTACGAGCAGTACTTC. Encoded protein: CASSEVLLGYEQYF.

This chain connects TRBV21-1 to TRBJ2-5; the listed D gene, TRBD2, was not tested against the DNA. TRBV21-1 is deemed a pseudogene. This CDR3 contains 17 residues. The CDR3 reads CASPFNSKAGVQETQYF. Written as DNA, the CDR3 is TGTGCCAGCCCATTTAATAGCAAAGCGGGAGTCCAAGAGACCCAGTACTTC.